Presented here are 17 T cell receptor beta chains from one specimen sequenced in a study of OX40 agonist ivuxolimab in advanced cancers. Profiled with immunoSEQ multiplex PCR; TCRdb holds only in-frame clones, not every one. The sample yields nearly 85,000 clones, around 78% seen once. The sample in question was CD4+ or CD8+ T cells sorted from blood, obtained in a trial of the OX40 agonist ivuxolimab. The receptor source for this set is an adult with an advanced solid tumor such as melanoma, head and neck, liver or kidney cancer.

The chain is built from TRBV30 and TRBJ2-2; no clear D gene. CDR1 is GTSNPN, CDR2 SVGIG, per germline (reference sequence). The V and J ends lost 4 bases and 1 base respectively, with 7 bases between them. This CDR3 has 13 amino acids. For the CDR3, the DNA is TGTGCCTGGATCGTCTGGAACACCGGGGAGCTGTTTTTT. Amino acids: CAWIVWNTGELFF.

The chain joins TRBV10-1 to TRBJ1-2; D may be TRBD1 (5 bases). There are 15 residues in the CDR3. V lost 4 bases to trimming and J lost 5 bases, with 17 bases between them. CDR1 and CDR2 (germline): WNHNN, SYGVQD (reference sequence). The CDR3 region is CASSVPGPSKYGYTF. Here the CDR3 DNA reads TGCGCCAGCAGTGTACCGGGACCATCCAAATATGGCTACACCTTC.

On this clone: Other DNA sequences from this sample encode an identical CDR3 as well. The rearrangement uses TRBV18 and TRBJ2-7; 7 bases map to TRBD1. The CDR3 loop spans 15 amino acids. Germline lookup yields CDR1 KGHSH and CDR2 LQKENI. V dropped 3 bases and J dropped 0; count of bases not matched to a gene: 5. CDR3: CASSPRQGSSYEQYF. CDR3 DNA sequence: TGTGCCAGCTCACCCAGACAGGGAAGCTCCTACGAGCAGTACTTC.

In this sample, this clone turned up a few times. The rearrangement uses TRBV5-1 and TRBJ2-3; weak D call: TRBD1 (6 bases). Germline lookup yields CDR1 SGHRS and CDR2 YFSETQ. Between the trimmed V and J ends, which lost 3 bases and 4 bases, there was a span of 18 bases. The CDR3 has 16 residues. The CDR3 bases are TGCGCCAGCAGCTCTACCCTGACAGGAGAACCAGATACGCAGTATTTT. Amino acids: CASSSTLTGEPDTQYF.

The chain employs TRBV6-5 and TRBJ2-3, with unresolved D. The CDR3 spans 13 residues. Deletions cut 5 bases from V and 4 bases from J, with 10 bases between. The germline CDR1 and CDR2 sequences are MNHEY and SVGAGI. CDR3 sequence: CASSPTPPDTQYF. Here the CDR3 DNA reads TGTGCCAGCAGTCCGACCCCACCAGATACGCAGTATTTT.

The chain combines TRBV11-2 with TRBJ2-5; D gene uncertain. CDR1 and CDR2 from the germline V gene are SGHAT and FQNNGV. CDR3 length equals 11 residues. Trimming stripped 6 bases from V and 4 bases from J, with 6 bases between. The CDR3 DNA sequence: TGTGCCAGCAGTCACGGAGAGACCCAGTACTTC. This gives the protein CASSHGETQYF.

This clone appeared a single time. The chain links TRBV2 to TRBJ2-7, with TRBD2 as a possible D gene (6 bases). V was pared by 6 bases and J by 0 bases, with 12 bases between. The CDR3 length is 14 residues. CDR1 and CDR2 (germline): SNHLY, FYNNEI. The CDR3 protein is CASRRDGSSYEQYF. The CDR3 DNA follows: TGTGCCAGCAGACGGGACGGGAGCTCCTACGAGCAGTACTTC.

The V gene is TRBV4-3, the J gene TRBJ2-1, with 8 bases identical to TRBD2. This CDR3 has 17 residues. The J segment lost 8 bases and the V segment lost 0 bases, leaving 12 bases of the junction unmatched. The germline V gene has CDR1 LGHNA and CDR2 YSLEER. CDR3 sequence (DNA): TGCGCCAGCAGCCAAGACCCCCTTAACGGGGGGGCCGATGAGCAGTTCTTC. This sequence encodes CASSQDPLNGGADEQFF.

The chain recombines TRBV7-2 with TRBJ2-7, with 12 nucleotides matching TRBD2. V was clipped by 5 bases and J by 6 bases; unmatched bases: 8. Germline CDR1 and CDR2: SGHTA and FQGNSA. This CDR3 has 15 residues. CDR3 in DNA: TGTGCCAGCAGCGCGCTACTACTAGCGGGGGGCGAGCAGTACTTC. Protein: CASSALLLAGGEQYF.

The chain joins TRBV7-8 to TRBJ1-2, with 9 nucleotides matching TRBD1. The CDR3 length is 16 residues. The germline CDR1 and CDR2 sequences are SGHVS and FQNEAQ. V was clipped by 5 bases and J by 0 bases; unmatched bases: 7. The CDR3 DNA follows: TGTGCCAGCAGCGCCCAACAGGGGGCGACTAACTATGGCTACACCTTC. Its protein product is CASSAQQGATNYGYTF.

This clone was counted once. V usage is TRBV29-1 and J usage is TRBJ2-1; D possibly corresponds to TRBD2 (6 bases). Trimming removed 1 base at V and 0 bases at J, with 10 bases between. This CDR3 has 15 amino acids. Germline loops: CDR1 SQVTM, CDR2 ANQGSEA. CDR3 residues: CSVEGGVSSYNEQFF. The CDR3 DNA sequence: TGCAGCGTTGAAGGCGGGGTCAGCTCCTACAATGAGCAGTTCTTC.

This rearrangement joins TRBV11-2 to TRBJ1-2, with 7 bases aligning to TRBD1. Looked up from germline, CDR1 is SGHAT and CDR2 is FQNNGV. The V segment lost 5 bases and the J segment 7 bases; nucleotides outside the gene matches: 13. This CDR3 contains 15 residues. The CDR3 region has the DNA TGTGCCAGCAGCACACAACAGGGGACGCGGGGTGGCTACACCTTC. Encoded protein: CASSTQQGTRGGYTF. The whole variable domain, remainder taken from reference TRBV11-2 and TRBJ1-2, is EAGVAQSPRYKIIEKRQSVAFWCNPISGHATLYWYQQILGQGPKLLIQFQNNGVVDDSQLPKDRFSAERLKGVDSTLKIQPAKLEDSAVYLCASSTQQGTRGGYTFGSGTRLTVV.

The chain uses TRBV5-1 and TRBJ2-3; 11 bases match TRBD1. CDR1 and CDR2 from the germline V gene are SGHRS and YFSETQ. The CDR3 consists of 16 residues. Unmatched junction bases numbered 5, after V lost 0 bases and J lost 5 bases. In DNA, the CDR3 is TGCGCCAGCAGCTTGGGCCCGGGACAGGGGGAAGATACGCAGTATTTT. Amino acid sequence: CASSLGPGQGEDTQYF. Full variable domain (rest looked up from reference TRBV5-1 and TRBJ2-3): KAGVTQTPRYLIKTRGQQVTLSCSPISGHRSVSWYQQTPGQGLQFLFEYFSETQRNKGNFPGRFSGRQFSNSRSEMNVSTLELGDSALYLCASSLGPGQGEDTQYFGPGTRLTVL.

This rearrangement joins TRBV6-4 to TRBJ1-2; a weak D match, TRBD1 (6 bases). Deletions cut 2 bases from V and 3 bases from J, with 13 bases between. Germline CDR1 reads MRHNA; CDR2 reads SNTAGT. The CDR3 has 15 residues. The CDR3 DNA sequence: TGTGCCAGCAGTGACCCTCCGAGGGGGGACTATGGCTACACCTTC. This sequence encodes CASSDPPRGDYGYTF.

This chain connects TRBV4-1 to TRBJ2-7, with 7 bases fitting TRBD2. This CDR3 has 16 residues. V gave up 1 base and J gave up 0 bases; unmatched junction bases: 6. Germline V lookup: CDR1 MGHRA, CDR2 YSYEKL. The CDR3 DNA reads as TGCGCCAGCAGCCAAGCGGGGGGATTGAGCTCCTACGAGCAGTACTTC. Its protein product is CASSQAGGLSSYEQYF.

The chain employs TRBV7-8 and TRBJ2-1; TRBD1 might be the D (5 bases). Trimming took 1 base from V and 3 from J, leaving 10 bases between them. CDR3 length equals 15 residues. The germline gives CDR1 SGHVS, CDR2 FQNEAQ. CDR3 sequence reads: CASSLGQGVYNEQFF. As DNA, the CDR3 is TGTGCCAGCAGCTTAGGGCAGGGCGTCTACAATGAGCAGTTCTTC.

The chain has TRBV5-1 and TRBJ2-3; 10 bases fit TRBD2. In germline, CDR1 is SGHRS, CDR2 YFSETQ. The CDR3 contains 16 residues. Trimming took 2 bases from V and 2 from J; bases not matched to a gene: 5. This chain's CDR3 is CASSFGLADYTDTQYF. In nucleotides, the CDR3 is TGCGCCAGCAGCTTCGGACTAGCGGACTACACAGATACGCAGTATTTT.